This entry lists 23 T cell receptor beta chains sequenced from one sample in a study of T cell repertoires in cytomegalovirus infection. These TCRs are of unknown antigen specificity. TCRdb fed the reads into MiXCR, producing one record per CDR3 protein. The table shows around 360,000 distinct CDR3 sequences, with roughly 34% occurring only once. Sequencing was performed on cultured PBMCs, taken from culture after CMV antigen stimulation. All receptors derive from a human donor in good health (CMV status not recorded). Some clones in this sample may be carry-over from other donors' samples.

This chain joins TRBV20-1 and TRBJ1-2; TRBD1 matches 11 bases. Germline values: CDR1 DFQATT, CDR2 SNEGSKA (reference sequence). The V and J ends lost 5 bases and 7 bases, in that order; junction bases with no gene match: 6. This CDR3 spans 13 amino acids. The CDR3 region has the DNA TGCAGTGCTCCTGGACAGGGGGCGGCTGGCTACACCTTC. It translates to CSAPGQGAAGYTF.

Ten or more counts support this clonotype. The V call is TRBV10-3, the J call TRBJ2-1, with unresolved D. The CDR3 loop spans 11 amino acids. V shed 6 bases and J shed 8 bases, with 8 bases lying between them. Germline V gene sequence: CDR1 ENHRY, CDR2 SYGVKD. This CDR3 is CAIREIYEQFF. The CDR3 bases are TGTGCCATCAGGGAAATATATGAGCAGTTCTTC.

At least ten counts were recorded for this clonotype. The CDR3 coding sequence is TGTGCCAGCAGCTCGGGAGGTAACACCGGGGAGCTGTTTTTT. It yields the protein CASSSGGNTGELFF. The V call is TRBV7-2, the J call TRBJ2-2; 7 bases line up with TRBD2. Germline values: CDR1 SGHTA, CDR2 FQGNSA. V was clipped by 4 bases and J by 2 bases; unmatched bases: 1. The CDR3 is 14 residues long.

The chain combines TRBV28 with TRBJ2-1, with TRBD2 matching over 14 bases. With 5 bases clipped from V and 1 base from J, the junction kept 13 bases outside the gene matches. Germline V gives CDR1 MDHEN, CDR2 SYDVKM. The length of the CDR3 is 20 residues. The CDR3 sequence: CASSPLPGTSGSLSYNEQFF. The CDR3 DNA reads TGTGCCAGCAGTCCACTCCCCGGGACTAGCGGGAGTCTTTCCTACAATGAGCAGTTCTTC.

This clonotype was detected many times. The gene calls are TRBV5-6 and TRBJ1-2; D might be TRBD1 (5 bases). Germline lookup yields CDR1 SGHDT and CDR2 YYEEEE. This CDR3 region has 15 residues. V was clipped by 9 bases and J by 5 bases, with 23 bases between them. In DNA, the CDR3 is TGTGCCACAAGCTCTACTGGGCAGGGACTTTATGGCTACACCTTC. Its translation: CATSSTGQGLYGYTF.

The chain has TRBV5-1 and TRBJ2-1; a possible D gene is TRBD2 (5 bases). Deletions cut 4 bases from V and 10 bases from J, with 18 bases between. The CDR3 contains 14 residues. Germline V lookup: CDR1 SGHRS, CDR2 YFSETQ. The CDR3 region has the DNA TGCGCCAGCAGCCCAGCGGACTCGGACTTGGAGCAGTTCTTC. It encodes CASSPADSDLEQFF.

This clonotype was found a few times. The rearrangement joins TRBV10-1 to TRBJ2-1; D is unclear. Trimming shortened V by 0 bases and J by 9 bases, and 6 bases separated the two germline ends. The CDR3 length is 12 residues. Germline CDR1 is WNHNN and CDR2 is SYGVQD (reference sequence). The DNA for the CDR3 is TGCGCCAGCAGTGAGTCGCTGGTTGAGCAGTTCTTC. Translated: CASSESLVEQFF.

This clonotype was seen ten or more times. V usage is TRBV7-2 and J usage is TRBJ2-1, with TRBD2 identical over 10 bases. Germline values: CDR1 SGHTA, CDR2 FQGNSA. The CDR3 is made up of 14 amino acids. The J segment lost 4 bases and the V segment lost 6 bases, leaving 3 bases of the junction unmatched. The CDR3 protein is CASRGAGGYNEQFF. In DNA form, the CDR3 reads TGTGCCAGCAGGGGAGCGGGAGGGTACAATGAGCAGTTCTTC. Complete variable domain (other parts from reference TRBV7-2 and TRBJ2-1): GAGVSQSPSNKVTEKGKDVELRCDPISGHTALYWYRQSLGQGLEFLIYFQGNSAPDKSGLPSDRFSAERTGGSVSTLTIQRTQQEDSAVYLCASRGAGGYNEQFFGPGTRLTVL.

This clonotype was detected only once. The CDR3: CASSETGTSTDTQYF. CDR3 in DNA: TGTGCCAGCAGCGAGACAGGCACTAGCACAGATACGCAGTATTTT. V is TRBV6-8 and J is TRBJ2-3; D possibly corresponds to TRBD1 (6 bases). The CDR3 consists of 15 residues. V was trimmed by 6 bases and J by 0 bases, leaving 13 bases between them. The V gene's germline CDR1 is MNHGY and CDR2 SAAAGT.

This clonotype was seen only a few times. The junction differs from germline at one of its ends, possibly a read error. The chain carries TRBV6-1 and TRBJ2-1, with 16 nucleotides matching TRBD2. CDR1 MNHNS and CDR2 SASEGT come from the germline V gene. The CDR3 is 13 residues long. The CDR3 DNA follows: TGTGCCAGCAGGACCGGGACTAGCGGGAGGGAAGCCTTC. It codes for CASRTGTSGREAF.

The table lists this clonotype with many counts. The V gene is TRBV7-3, the J gene TRBJ1-1, with 8 bases aligning to TRBD1. This CDR3 has 14 residues. The V gene's germline CDR1 is SGHTA and CDR2 FQGTGA. The V segment lost 3 bases and the J segment 2 bases; nucleotides outside the gene matches: 2. The CDR3 region is CASSFGTGNTEAFF. As DNA, the CDR3 is TGTGCCAGCAGCTTTGGGACAGGCAACACTGAAGCTTTCTTT. The full variable domain, in which reference TRBV7-3 and TRBJ1-1 provide the parts outside the CDR3, is GAGVSQTPSNKVTEKGKYVELRCDPISGHTALYWYRQSLGQGPEFLIYFQGTGAADDSGLPNDRFFAVRPEGSVSTLKIQRTERGDSAVYLCASSFGTGNTEAFFGQGTRLTVV.

J is TRBJ1-1 and V is TRBV30, with TRBD1 identical over 8 bases. The trim removed 5 bases at V and 5 bases at J, leaving 10 bases unmatched. The CDR3 is 14 residues long. Germline V gene data show CDR1 as GTSNPN and CDR2 as SVGIG (reference sequence). The CDR3 loop is CAWAIRDRRTEAFF. CDR3 in DNA: TGTGCCTGGGCGATCCGGGACAGGAGAACTGAAGCTTTCTTT.

This clonotype was detected only a few times. V and J are TRBV7-2 and TRBJ2-3; TRBD2 might be the D (6 bases). Germline-derived CDR1 and CDR2 are SGHTA and FQGNSA. V shed 5 bases and J shed 0 bases, with 15 bases lying between them. The CDR3 covers 16 residues. The CDR3 sequence: CASSVSSDPSTDTQYF. In DNA form, the CDR3 reads TGTGCCAGCAGCGTGTCTAGCGACCCTAGCACAGATACGCAGTATTTT.

Only a few counts were recorded for this clonotype. The V gene is TRBV7-9, the J gene TRBJ2-1; either TRBD1 or TRBD2 may supply D (5 bases each). In germline, CDR1 is SEHNR, CDR2 FQNEAQ (reference sequence). The germline V and J ends were trimmed by 4 bases and 8 bases, with 15 bases remaining between them. The CDR3 loop spans 14 amino acids. CDR3 sequence (DNA): TGTGCCAGCAGCTGGGACCCCGGCGCGGATGAGCAGTTCTTC. This codes for CASSWDPGADEQFF. Combining the CDR3 with reference TRBV7-9 and TRBJ2-1 gives the whole variable domain DTGVSQNPRHKITKRGQNVTFRCDPISEHNRLYWYRQTLGQGPEFLTYFQNEAQLEKSRLLSDRFSAERPKGSFSTLEIQRTEQGDSAMYLCASSWDPGADEQFFGPGTRLTVL.

The chain employs TRBV14 and TRBJ1-1, with a possible D match to TRBD1 (6 bases). Germline V gene sequence: CDR1 SGHDN, CDR2 FVKESK. This CDR3 has 13 amino acids. V dropped 4 bases and J dropped 4 bases, with 10 bases sitting between them. As DNA, the CDR3 is TGTGCCAGCAGCCTACAGGGTCCCACTGAAGCTTTCTTT. It translates to CASSLQGPTEAFF.

The chain uses TRBV27 and TRBJ2-7; 10 bases line up with TRBD1. The germline V gene has CDR1 MNHEY and CDR2 SMNVEV (reference sequence). The junction had 3 bases not matched to a gene; V was cut back by 4 bases and J by 3 bases. The CDR3 loop spans 14 amino acids. CDR3 sequence (DNA): TGTGCCAGCAGTTCGGGACAGGGGTTCTACGAGCAGTACTTC. Its translation is CASSSGQGFYEQYF.

The gene calls are TRBV4-1 and TRBJ2-5; a possible D gene is TRBD2 (5 bases). The V end lost 3 bases, the J end lost 5 bases, and 16 bases lay between the germline ends. Germline V CDR1 and CDR2: MGHRA, YSYEKL. There are 15 residues in the CDR3. In DNA form, the CDR3 reads TGCGCCAGCAGCCATCTCGAGAGAGGGCGGGAGACCCAGTACTTC. Translated, it gives CASSHLERGRETQYF.

The chain recombines TRBV7-2 with TRBJ2-5, with D tentatively TRBD2 (6 bases). The CDR3 runs 17 residues. V was trimmed by 4 bases and J by 2 bases, leaving 20 bases between them. Germline-derived CDR1 and CDR2 are SGHTA and FQGNSA. DNA of the CDR3: TGTGCCAGCAGCTCAGAGAGGATAGCGGTCTCTCAAGAGACCCAGTACTTC. This codes for CASSSERIAVSQETQYF.

As regards this clonotype: A read error may be the cause here, since a much bigger clone is one base away. The V and J genes are TRBV7-2 and TRBJ1-1, with TRBD1 identical over 7 bases. Germline V lookup: CDR1 SGHTA, CDR2 FQGNSA. The CDR3 spans 15 residues. The CDR3 region has the DNA TGTGCCAGCAGCTCCCAACCAGGGGGAAACACTGAAGCTTACTTT. The encoded protein is CASSSQPGGNTEAYF.

The chain employs TRBV12-5 and TRBJ2-7; D call uncertain. Trimming took 1 base from V and 4 from J, leaving 8 bases between them. CDR3 length equals 13 residues. Germline CDR1 LGHNT, CDR2 FRNRAP. The CDR3 DNA sequence: TGTGCTAGTGGTTTGGGTGTTCGGTACGAGCAGTACTTC. As protein: CASGLGVRYEQYF.

This clonotype occurred a few times. The chain recombines TRBV7-4 with TRBJ2-7; D is perhaps TRBD1 (6 bases). This CDR3 comprises 13 residues. With 4 bases removed from V and 4 bases from J, the gap between germline ends came to 11 bases. Germline V lookup: CDR1 SGHVT, CDR2 SQSDAQ. CDR3 sequence (DNA): TGTGCCAGCAGCTCGGGACACGATTACGAGCAGTACGTC. It is translated as CASSSGHDYEQYV.

This clonotype was observed many times. This rearrangement joins TRBV12-3 or TRBV12-4 to TRBJ1-2, with 7 bases lining up with TRBD1. The V segment lost 6 bases and the J segment 5 bases; nucleotides outside the gene matches: 12. The CDR3 consists of 15 residues. CDR3 region: CASRQTGVSRYGYTF. CDR3 DNA: TGTGCCAGCAGACAAACAGGGGTTTCGAGGTATGGCTACACCTTC.

This clonotype has just a few counts. The J gene is TRBJ2-5, the V gene TRBV3-1; tentatively, D is TRBD2 (6 bases). Germline lookup yields CDR1 LGHDT and CDR2 YNNKEL (reference sequence). V shed 0 bases and J shed 3 bases, with 8 bases lying between them. This CDR3 is built from 14 residues. The CDR3 DNA reads as TGTGCCAGCAGCCAAGATTGGGGGGAAGAGACCCAGTACTTC. This encodes CASSQDWGEETQYF.